The sequence of this T cell receptor (beta chain) was determined in a study of blood T cell repertoires in COVID-19. Study-level background: Researchers got acute and convalescent COVID-19 samples from the United States, Italy and Spain. From T cells, B-cell-depleted T cells, or PBMCs came the material, which was cDNA or gDNA.

The germline CDR1 and CDR2 sequences are LNHDA and SQIVND (reference sequence). The CDR3 totals 15 residues. The V end was cut by 3 bases, the J end by 0 bases, with 9 bases between. In the authors' methods: The assay estimated nucleated cells by amplifying reference gene primers. Sequencing was performed with immunoSEQ multiplex PCR; in TCRdb, only in-frame clones are kept and a portion is missing. Clonal size and the V and J genes are those of that table, whereas D and trimming came from the DNA. The table includes about 370,000 clones, approximately 89% detected once. Participants' reported clinical history set cohort assignment.

The chain links TRBV19 to TRBJ1-5, with unresolved D. Sample: PBMCs or T cells enriched from blood (not recorded which). This receptor was obtained from a woman in her thirties who had recovered from COVID-19. CDR3 coding DNA: TGTGCCAGTAGTATCGGTAGATTTAGCAATCAGCCCCAGCATTTT. It is translated as CASSIGRFSNQPQHF.